The present T cell receptor beta chain was sequenced within a study of spatial heterogeneity in lung cancer. This clonotype is labeled medium-sized. For a library built for alpha chains, this beta chain is a stray read; little rests on its size. With 7 bases removed from V and 3 bases from J, the gap between germline ends came to 17 bases. The length of the CDR3 is 14 residues. Per the germline V gene, CDR1 is SGHRS and CDR2 is YFSETQ. Every cDNA TCR molecule received its own unique molecular identifier. TCRdb re-called the 5' RACE reads through MiXCR, storing one row per CDR3 protein. The table shows roughly 1,100 distinct CDR3 sequences, with 6% to 7.5% occurring only once. The time point denotes: sample taken at primary tumor resection. Whole RNA, which was extracted from tumor, nontumor lung tissue or frozen PBMC, was sequenced without any cell sorting.

The sequence was obtained from a male donor with early-stage non-small cell lung cancer. The rearrangement links TRBV5-1 to TRBJ2-7; tentative D call: TRBD1 (5 bases). Sequenced here: normal lung tissue next to the tumor, sampled at surgery. DNA for the CDR3: TGCGCCAGCGGATTGAAGGGGAAGGACTACGAGCAGTACTTC. It specifies CASGLKGKDYEQYF.